A single sample gave rise to the 7 T cell receptor beta chains below, sequenced in a study of T cell responses to AZD1222 COVID-19 vaccine. TCRdb keeps only in-frame clones here, not all; method: immunoSEQ multiplex PCR. The sample consists of 60,000 to 85,000 clones, 88% of them appearing once. The sequencing used peripheral blood, collected 28 days after the second dose of the MenACWY control vaccine. All receptors derive from an adult who received the MenACWY meningococcal vaccine as a control.

The rearrangement joins TRBV11-1 to TRBJ1-6; D is unclear. The CDR3 loop spans 15 amino acids. Deletions cut 5 bases from V and 8 bases from J, with 16 bases between. CDR1 is SGHAT and CDR2 is FQDESV in the germline V gene (reference sequence). CDR3 residues: CASSAREAQDSPLHF. CDR3 bases: TGTGCCAGCAGCGCGCGGGAAGCTCAGGATTCACCCCTCCACTTT.

The J gene is TRBJ2-7, the V gene TRBV19; the match to TRBD1 covers 8 bases. This CDR3 is 15 amino acids long. Germline V gene sequence: CDR1 LNHDA, CDR2 SQIVND (reference sequence). V was pared by 7 bases and J by 4 bases, with 12 bases of the junction left unmatched. The CDR3 spells CASTFGPGGRYEQYF. In nucleotides, the CDR3 is TGTGCCAGTACCTTTGGACCAGGGGGCCGGTACGAGCAGTACTTC.

The V and J genes are TRBV5-1 and TRBJ2-1; 8 bases are a match to TRBD1. Germline lookup yields CDR1 SGHRS and CDR2 YFSETQ. With V trimmed by 4 bases and J by 7 bases, 7 bases remained unmatched. There are 14 residues in the CDR3. The CDR3: CASSDDRGGNEQFF. For the CDR3, the DNA is TGCGCCAGCAGCGATGACAGGGGCGGGAATGAGCAGTTCTTC.

The V and J genes are TRBV4-2 and TRBJ1-2, with 12 positions matching TRBD1. This CDR3 is 16 amino acids long. Trimming removed 4 bases from V and 8 bases from J; junction bases left unmatched: 11. Germline CDR1 and CDR2: LGHNA and YNFKEQ. The chain's CDR3 is CASSPGQGARSGGYTF. The CDR3 nucleotides read TGTGCCAGCAGCCCGGGACAGGGGGCCCGTTCGGGCGGCTACACCTTC.

The chain recombines TRBV28 with TRBJ2-7, with D perhaps being TRBD1 or TRBD2 (6 bases each). Trimming took off 5 bases at V and 5 bases at J, with 22 bases between the two ends. Germline lookup yields CDR1 MDHEN and CDR2 SYDVKM. The CDR3 consists of 16 residues. DNA for the CDR3: TGTGCCAGCAGTCCCGAGACGGGGGCCCGCGGGCACGAGCAGTACTTC. Translated: CASSPETGARGHEQYF.

The chain joins TRBV9 to TRBJ2-7, with a possible D match to TRBD2 (5 bases). The CDR3 has 14 residues. Germline V lookup: CDR1 SGDLS, CDR2 YYNGEE. Trimming stripped 4 bases from V and 1 base from J, with 12 bases between. The CDR3 region has the DNA TGTGCCAGCAGCCTCACATCGGGGTCCTACGAGCAGTACTTC. Its protein is CASSLTSGSYEQYF.

This chain uses TRBV15 with TRBJ1-3; D ambiguous. V lost 4 bases and J 0 bases, leaving 10 bases between the germline ends. Looked up from germline, CDR1 is LNHNV and CDR2 is YYDKDF (reference sequence). The CDR3 covers 15 residues. This CDR3 is CATSMGAISGNTIYF. CDR3 coding DNA: TGTGCCACCAGCATGGGCGCCATCTCTGGAAACACCATATATTTT.